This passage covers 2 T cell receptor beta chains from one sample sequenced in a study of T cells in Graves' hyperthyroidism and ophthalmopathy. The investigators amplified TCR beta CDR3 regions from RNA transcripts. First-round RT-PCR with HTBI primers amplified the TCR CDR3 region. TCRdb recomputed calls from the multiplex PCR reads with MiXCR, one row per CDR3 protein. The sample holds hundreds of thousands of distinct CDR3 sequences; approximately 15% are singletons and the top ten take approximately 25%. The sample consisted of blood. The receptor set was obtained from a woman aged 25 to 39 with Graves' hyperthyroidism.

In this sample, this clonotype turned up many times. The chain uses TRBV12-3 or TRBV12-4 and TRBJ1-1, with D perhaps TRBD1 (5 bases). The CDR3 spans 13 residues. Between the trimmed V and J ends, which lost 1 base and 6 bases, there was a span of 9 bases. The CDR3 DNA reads TGTGCCAGCAGTTTAGGGGGGACCCCTGAAGCTTTCTTT. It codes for CASSLGGTPEAFF.

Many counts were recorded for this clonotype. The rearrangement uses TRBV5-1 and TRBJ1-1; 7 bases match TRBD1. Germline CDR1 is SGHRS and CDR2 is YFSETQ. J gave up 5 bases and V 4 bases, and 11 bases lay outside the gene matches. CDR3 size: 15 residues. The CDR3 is CASSDRRGVGTEAFF. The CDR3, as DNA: TGCGCCAGCAGCGATCGCAGGGGGGTCGGGACTGAAGCTTTCTTT.